The sequence of this T cell receptor beta chain was determined in a study of blood T cell repertoires in COVID-19. Study at large: Whether acute or convalescent, the COVID-19 samples came from the United States, Italy and Spain. Sources were T cells, B-cell-depleted T cells, or PBMCs; the material itself was cDNA or gDNA.

The J segment lost 0 bases and the V segment lost 6 bases, leaving 6 bases of the junction unmatched. CDR1 is SGHRS, CDR2 YFSETQ, per germline. This CDR3 has 15 residues. This table comes from immunoSEQ multiplex PCR, and its TCRdb copy is limited to in-frame clones, with some not included. The sample holds about 210,000 clones, about 92% seen once. The sequence was obtained from a man aged 25-45 years with acute or convalescent COVID-19. Sequenced sample: peripheral blood. V usage is TRBV5-1 and J usage is TRBJ2-1; 7 positions agree with TRBD1. This CDR3 is CASNLQGISYNEQFF. The CDR3 nucleotides are TGCGCCAGCAACCTACAGGGGATCTCCTACAATGAGCAGTTCTTC.